What follows are 8 T cell receptor beta chains derived from one specimen sequenced in a study of cytotoxic CD8 clonotypes in ibrutinib-treated CLL. Profiled with immunoSEQ multiplex PCR; TCRdb holds only in-frame clones, not every one. The sample carries over 75,000 clones, 70% to 85% recorded once. The starting material was PBMCs, obtained after 12 months of ibrutinib treatment. The receptors were sampled from a human donor with chronic lymphocytic leukemia.

This clone has just one count. This chain joins TRBV19 and TRBJ1-1; a weak D match, TRBD1 (6 bases). CDR1 and CDR2 from the germline V gene are LNHDA and SQIVND (reference sequence). The CDR3 sequence is 13 residues long. The germline V and J ends were trimmed by 8 bases and 0 bases, with 10 bases remaining between them. CDR3 region: CASSDRVNTEAFF. The CDR3 coding sequence is TGTGCCAGTTCGGACAGAGTGAACACTGAAGCTTTCTTT.

This clone was counted once. The chain employs TRBV11-1 and TRBJ1-2; D uncertain. Trimming pared 1 base from V and 4 bases from J, leaving 13 bases between. The CDR3 sequence is 15 residues long. The germline CDR1 and CDR2 sequences are SGHAT and FQDESV (reference sequence). The CDR3 reads CASSLDGRAAYGYTF. Here the CDR3 DNA reads TGTGCCAGCAGCTTAGATGGACGGGCGGCCTATGGCTACACCTTC. Full variable domain (outside the CDR3, taken from reference TRBV11-1 and TRBJ1-2): EAEVAQSPRYKITEKSQAVAFWCDPISGHATLYWYRQILGQGPELLVQFQDESVVDDSQLPKDRFSAERLKGVDSTLKIQPAELGDSAMYLCASSLDGRAAYGYTFGSGTRLTVV.

The chain couples TRBV1 to TRBJ2-3. TRBV1 is labeled a pseudogene. This CDR3 contains 14 residues. The CDR3 spells CTSSRGTSTDTQYF. The DNA for the CDR3 is TGCACCAGCAGCCGCGGGACATCCACAGATACGCAGTATTTT.

V usage is TRBV10-3 and J usage is TRBJ2-1, with D unclear. Trimming left V 6 bases short and J 9 bases short, with 12 bases between. CDR1 is ENHRY and CDR2 is SYGVKD in the germline V gene. The CDR3 is 12 residues long. CDR3 in DNA: TGTGCCATCAGGGGGTCCGTCGGTGAGCAGTTCTTC. This sequence encodes CAIRGSVGEQFF.

This clone has a single count. The chain couples TRBV4-3 to TRBJ2-7, with 7 bases lining up with TRBD1. Germline CDR1 reads LGHNA; CDR2 reads YSLEER. The V and J ends lost 1 base and 5 bases, in that order; junction bases with no gene match: 2. This CDR3 is built from 13 residues. CDR3 sequence (DNA): TGCGCCAGCAGCCAAGGACAGGGAGACGAGCAGTACTTC. Translating gives CASSQGQGDEQYF.

This chain's CDR3 is CASSGRGGDEQFF. The CDR3, as DNA: TGTGCCAGCAGCGGCAGGGGGGGAGATGAGCAGTTCTTC. The rearrangement joins TRBV7-9 to TRBJ2-1, with D perhaps given as TRBD1 or TRBD2 (7 bases each). V dropped 5 bases and J dropped 8 bases, with 13 bases sitting between them. Germline lookup yields CDR1 SEHNR and CDR2 FQNEAQ (reference sequence). This CDR3 contains 13 residues.

The CDR3 sequence: CAISAAADEKLFF. The DNA for the CDR3 is TGTGCCATCAGCGCAGCCGCGGATGAAAAACTGTTTTTT. The chain has TRBV10-3 and TRBJ1-4; D not resolved. V lost 6 bases and J 6 bases, leaving 11 bases between the germline ends. The CDR3 totals 13 residues. Germline lookup yields CDR1 ENHRY and CDR2 SYGVKD.

J is TRBJ1-2 and V is TRBV30; no clear D. CDR1 and CDR2 from the germline V gene are GTSNPN and SVGIG (reference sequence). CDR3 length equals 12 residues. V dropped 5 bases and J dropped 10 bases, with 17 bases sitting between them. CDR3 sequence reads: CAWGRGTDLYTF. As DNA, the CDR3 is TGTGCCTGGGGGCGGGGAACAGACCTCTACACCTTC. The variable domain in full, completed from reference TRBV30 and TRBJ1-2, reads SQTIHQWPATLVQPVGSPLSLECTVEGTSNPNLYWYRQAAGRGLQLLFYSVGIGQISSEVPQNLSASRPQDRQFILSSKKLLLSDSGFYLCAWGRGTDLYTFGSGTRLTVV.